This is a list of T cell receptor beta chains from one sample in a study of blood T cell repertoires in COVID-19. Sequenced by immunoSEQ multiplex PCR; TCRdb stores in-frame clones only, minus some. The sample records a few hundred thousand clones, approximately 91% being singletons. The sample taken for sequencing was PBMCs or T cells enriched from blood (not recorded which). These receptors originate from an older woman who had recovered from COVID-19. Both conserved end residues are part of each CDR3. Each record gives: CDR3 protein, CDR3 DNA, D gene, clone size, CDR3 length, V gene, J gene. The D gene is left open where the match is weak. Expanded clones are given a class, and other clones once, few, many or no size at all.

CASSSGGPGGTQYF,TGTGCCAGCAGTAGCGGGGGACCGGGAGGAACGCAGTATTTT,TRBD2,.,14,TRBV27,TRBJ2-3
CASRAEVYIAEYGYTF,TGTGCCAGTAGGGCAGAGGTGTATATTGCGGAATATGGCTACACCTTC,.,.,16,TRBV19,TRBJ1-2
CASSLGAGAGRTGELFF,TGTGCCAGCAGCTTGGGGGCAGGGGCTGGAAGAACCGGGGAGCTGTTTTTT,.,.,17,TRBV5-4,TRBJ2-2
CASSDLERGAFQPQHF,TGTGCCAGCAGTGACCTAGAACGGGGGGCCTTCCAGCCCCAGCATTTT,.,many,16,TRBV6-1,TRBJ1-5
CASSFPGTGGPSYGYTF,TGTGCCAGCAGTTTTCCCGGGACAGGGGGCCCGAGCTATGGCTACACCTTC,TRBD1,.,17,TRBV28,TRBJ1-2
CASMTGSVNTEAFF,TGCGCCAGCATGACAGGATCCGTGAACACTGAAGCTTTCTTT,.,.,14,TRBV5-1,TRBJ1-1
CASSPGWGLYGYTF,TGTGCCAGCAGTCCGGGGTGGGGACTATATGGCTACACCTTC,.,.,14,TRBV6-5,TRBJ1-2
CASSLRRVGTEAFF,TGTGCCAGCAGTTTGCGCAGGGTGGGCACTGAAGCTTTCTTT,.,.,14,TRBV27,TRBJ1-1
CASSLAPISGNTIYF,TGTGCCAGCAGCTTAGCCCCAATCTCTGGAAACACCATATATTTT,.,.,15,TRBV7-8,TRBJ1-3
CASSQGLAGDTDTQYF,TGCGCCAGCAGCCAAGGACTAGCGGGGGACACAGATACGCAGTATTTT,TRBD2,.,16,TRBV4-1,TRBJ2-3
CASGLVTLAGAKNIQYF,TGTGCTAGTGGTTTGGTGACCTTAGCGGGAGCCAAAAACATTCAGTACTTC,TRBD2,once,17,TRBV12-5,TRBJ2-4
CASSPRVLGSGISYNSPLHF,TGTGCCAGCTCCCCTAGGGTCCTCGGCTCCGGGATTTCCTATAATTCACCCCTCCACTTT,.,.,20,TRBV27,TRBJ1-6
CASSLALGQGRSGANVLTF,TGTGCCAGCAGCTTAGCCCTGGGACAGGGGCGTTCTGGGGCCAACGTCCTGACTTTC,TRBD1,few,19,TRBV7-9,TRBJ2-6
CASSWSDYGYTF,TGTGCCAGCAGTTGGTCAGACTATGGCTACACCTTC,.,.,12,TRBV12-3/TRBV12-4,TRBJ1-2
CASSIAGGTYNEQFF,TGTGCCAGTAGTATAGCCGGCGGGACTTACAATGAGCAGTTCTTC,.,.,15,TRBV19,TRBJ2-1
CASSQGGGGNQPQHF,TGTGCCAGCAGCCAAGGGGGAGGGGGCAATCAGCCCCAGCATTTT,.,.,15,TRBV3-1/TRBV3-2,TRBJ1-5
CASSLGARTDTQYF,TGTGCCAGCAGCTTAGGGGCCCGCACAGATACGCAGTATTTT,.,.,14,TRBV7-2,TRBJ2-3
CASSLGGHAPYNEQFF,TGCGCCAGCAGCTTGGGAGGGCACGCTCCCTACAATGAGCAGTTCTTC,.,.,16,TRBV5-1,TRBJ2-1
CASRGQVYGYTF,TGTGCCAGCCGGGGACAGGTCTATGGCTACACCTTC,TRBD1,.,12,TRBV2,TRBJ1-2
CASSQDWAQVGEELFF,TGTGCCAGCAGCCAAGATTGGGCACAAGTGGGAGAAGAACTGTTTTTT,.,few,16,TRBV3-1/TRBV3-2,TRBJ1-4
CASSYSPPGYEQYF,TGTGCCAGCAGTTACTCCCCTCCAGGCTACGAGCAGTACTTC,.,.,14,TRBV6-5,TRBJ2-7
CASIARQGATDRELFF,TGTGCCAGTATTGCTAGACAGGGGGCTACCGATCGGGAGCTGTTTTTT,TRBD1,few,16,TRBV19,TRBJ2-2
CASSLVLAGGRNYEQYF,TGCGCCAGCAGCTTGGTACTAGCGGGGGGGCGTAACTACGAGCAGTACTTC,TRBD2,once,17,TRBV5-1,TRBJ2-7
CASSWVSTGPLRYGYTF,TGTGCCAGCAGCTGGGTATCGACAGGGCCCTTAAGGTATGGCTACACCTTC,TRBD1,.,17,TRBV5-6,TRBJ1-2
CASSLGRADTQYF,TGTGCCAGCAGCTTAGGTCGGGCAGATACGCAGTATTTT,.,once,13,TRBV7-8,TRBJ2-3
CASSPSQMAFNEQFF,TGTGCCAGCAGTCCCTCTCAAATGGCCTTCAATGAGCAGTTCTTC,.,once,15,TRBV27,TRBJ2-1
CASREQGHSPLHF,TGCGCCAGCAGGGAACAGGGTCATTCACCCCTCCACTTT,.,.,13,TRBV4-1,TRBJ1-6
CASSVDDSGNTGELFF,TGTGCCAGCAGCGTAGATGATAGCGGGAACACCGGGGAGCTGTTTTTT,.,.,16,TRBV9,TRBJ2-2
CASSDSGGTSYNEQFF,TGCGCCAGCAGTGATAGCGGGGGGACCTCATACAATGAGCAGTTCTTC,TRBD2,.,16,TRBV5-1,TRBJ2-1
CASSRTRVAADTQYF,TGTGCCAGCAGCCGAACGAGGGTAGCGGCAGATACGCAGTATTTT,.,.,15,TRBV11-2,TRBJ2-3
CASSLGLGHPPSYEQYF,TGTGCCAGCAGCTTAGGCCTTGGACACCCACCCTCCTACGAGCAGTACTTC,.,.,17,TRBV11-2,TRBJ2-7
CASSPGQSNYGYTF,TGTGCCAGCAGCCCGGGACAGTCTAACTATGGCTACACCTTC,TRBD1,.,14,TRBV25-1,TRBJ1-2
CATSDPRGSGNTIYF,TGTGCCACCAGTGACCCCAGGGGGTCTGGAAACACCATATATTTT,TRBD1,.,15,TRBV24-1,TRBJ1-3
CATSDLHHGGGYTF,TGTGCCACCAGTGATTTGCACCATGGTGGCGGCTACACCTTC,.,.,14,TRBV24-1,TRBJ1-2
CASSLRVGPQHF,TGTGCCAGCAGCCTCAGGGTCGGGCCCCAGCATTTT,.,once,12,TRBV28,TRBJ1-5
CASSRGGTYNQPQHF,TGTGCCAGTAGTCGTGGAGGGACGTATAATCAGCCCCAGCATTTT,.,.,15,TRBV19,TRBJ1-5
CASSLGAGKSGGSPGEQYF,TGCGCCAGCAGCCTGGGGGCAGGCAAGAGCGGGGGCTCCCCGGGAGAGCAGTACTTC,TRBD2,few,19,TRBV5-1,TRBJ2-7
CASSTDRPRNIQYF,TGTGCCAGTAGTACCGACAGGCCTCGAAACATTCAGTACTTC,.,.,14,TRBV19,TRBJ2-4
CASSSPVAGANNEQFF,TGCGCCAGCAGCTCCCCCGTAGCGGGGGCCAACAATGAGCAGTTCTTC,TRBD2,.,16,TRBV4-1,TRBJ2-1
CASSHLGPTGQKTQYF,TGTGCCAGCAGCCATCTCGGTCCTACGGGACAAAAGACCCAGTACTTC,.,.,16,TRBV3-1/TRBV3-2,TRBJ2-5
CASSPLGRGGLTDTQYF,TGTGCCAGCAGCCCCCTAGGGCGGGGGGGCCTCACAGATACGCAGTATTTT,TRBD2,.,17,TRBV7-9,TRBJ2-3
CASSKEGKRGGVQETQYF,TGTGCCAGCAGCAAAGAGGGCAAGCGGGGGGGCGTTCAAGAGACCCAGTACTTC,TRBD2,.,18,TRBV3-1/TRBV3-2,TRBJ2-5
CASSIDLGSNYGYTF,TGTGCCAGTAGTATAGATCTGGGGAGTAACTATGGCTACACCTTC,.,.,15,TRBV19,TRBJ1-2
CASSADSTNYGYTF,TGTGCCAGCTCAGCGGACAGTACCAACTATGGCTACACCTTC,.,.,14,TRBV18,TRBJ1-2
CASSIIAGATTYNEQFF,TGTGCCAGCAGTATAATAGCGGGGGCGACTACTTACAATGAGCAGTTCTTC,TRBD2,.,17,TRBV28,TRBJ2-1
CASSYPGTGGDGYTF,TGTGCCAGCAGCTATCCCGGGACAGGGGGGGATGGCTACACCTTC,TRBD1,.,15,TRBV7-2,TRBJ1-2
CASSFSQVLYGYTF,TGTGCCAGCAGCTTTAGTCAGGTTCTCTATGGCTACACCTTC,.,.,14,TRBV7-9,TRBJ1-2